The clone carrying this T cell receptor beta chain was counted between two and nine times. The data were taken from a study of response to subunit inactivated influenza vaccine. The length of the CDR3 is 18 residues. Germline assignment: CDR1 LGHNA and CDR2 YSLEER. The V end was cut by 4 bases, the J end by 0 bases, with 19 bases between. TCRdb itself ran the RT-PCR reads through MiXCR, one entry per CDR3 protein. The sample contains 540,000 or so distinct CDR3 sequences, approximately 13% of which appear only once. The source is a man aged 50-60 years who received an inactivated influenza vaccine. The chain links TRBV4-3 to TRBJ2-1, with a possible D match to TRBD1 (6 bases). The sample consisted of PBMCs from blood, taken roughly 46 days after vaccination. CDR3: CASSPNLGQKSSYNEQFF. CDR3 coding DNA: TGCGCCAGCAGCCCAAACCTCGGACAGAAAAGCTCCTACAATGAGCAGTTCTTC.